Listed below are T cell receptor beta chains from one sample, sequenced in a study of OX40 agonist ivuxolimab in advanced cancers. Assay used: immunoSEQ multiplex PCR; TCRdb lists only in-frame clones, some missing. This sample carries 15,000 to 25,000 clones, under 85% of them seen once, and the ten largest clones take roughly 49%. The material was CD4+ or CD8+ T cells sorted from blood, obtained in a trial of the OX40 agonist ivuxolimab. Receptor source: an adult with an advanced solid tumor such as melanoma, head and neck, liver or kidney cancer. CDR3s include the opening cysteine and the closing phenylalanine or tryptophan. The D gene is left open where the match is weak. Clone size is shown for a subset of rows, as once, few, many or a class of expanded clone.

v_call	clone_size	d_call	j_call	cdr3_aa	cdr3_nt
TRBV5-5	-	-	TRBJ2-1	CASSWDPPGQVVNEQFF	TGTGCCAGCAGCTGGGATCCTCCGGGCCAGGTCGTGAATGAGCAGTTCTTC
TRBV18	-	-	TRBJ2-5	CASSPDTLIQETQYF	TGTGCCAGCTCACCTGACACACTGATCCAAGAGACCCAGTACTTC
TRBV9	-	-	TRBJ2-1	CASSLIGERITNNEQFF	TGTGCCAGCAGCCTCATTGGGGAGCGGATCACTAACAATGAGCAGTTCTTC
TRBV6-5	-	-	TRBJ2-1	CASSYGTSSYNEQFF	TGTGCCAGCAGTTACGGGACCAGCTCCTACAATGAGCAGTTCTTC
TRBV19	-	TRBD1	TRBJ1-5	CASRAGGQPQHF	TGTGCCTCCCGCGCAGGGGGGCAGCCCCAGCATTTT
TRBV4-1	-	-	TRBJ1-3	CASSQTPFLSGVTGNTIYF	TGCGCCAGCAGCCAGACGCCCTTCTTATCAGGGGTAACTGGAAACACCATATATTTT
TRBV7-6	-	-	TRBJ2-1	CASSLGQGQNEQFF	TGTGCCAGCAGCTTAGGGCAGGGCCAGAATGAGCAGTTCTTC
TRBV27	-	-	TRBJ1-4	CASRTIQTPNEKLFF	TGTGCCAGCAGGACGATTCAGACGCCTAATGAAAAACTGTTTTTT
TRBV5-6	-	TRBD1	TRBJ2-7	CASSLALGTGSYEQYF	TGTGCCAGCAGCCTTGCCTTAGGGACAGGCTCCTACGAGCAGTACTTC
TRBV5-4	-	-	TRBJ2-2	CASSPIGGLNTGELFF	TGTGCCAGCAGCCCTATTGGGGGTTTGAACACCGGGGAGCTGTTTTTT
TRBV7-2	-	-	TRBJ1-3	CASSLVWSGSGNTIYF	TGTGCCAGCAGCTTAGTTTGGTCAGGGTCTGGAAACACCATATATTTT
TRBV2	-	-	TRBJ2-7	CASRPRGSSYEQYF	TGTGCCAGCAGGCCTCGGGGCAGCTCCTACGAGCAGTACTTC
TRBV7-9	-	-	TRBJ1-1	CASSLNLGPNEAFF	TGTGCCAGCAGCTTAAATTTGGGCCCTAATGAAGCTTTCTTT
TRBV5-1	-	-	TRBJ2-5	CASSGETQYF	TGCGCCAGCAGTGGAGAGACCCAGTACTTC
TRBV6-1	few	-	TRBJ2-7	CASSELDRIDYEQYF	TGTGCCAGCAGTGAACTGGACCGGATAGACTACGAGCAGTACTTC
TRBV27	-	-	TRBJ2-3	CASSWGWAGSADTQYF	TGTGCCAGCAGTTGGGGGTGGGCAGGGTCGGCAGATACGCAGTATTTT
TRBV7-9	many	-	TRBJ1-3	CASSLSVGQGGNTIYF	TGTGCCAGCAGCCTCTCAGTCGGCCAGGGGGGAAACACCATATATTTT
TRBV27	once	-	TRBJ2-5	CASSLEGLGETQYF	TGTGCCAGCAGTTTAGAAGGGCTGGGAGAGACCCAGTACTTC
TRBV28	-	-	TRBJ2-7	CASRTDSYEQYF	TGTGCCAGCAGAACCGACAGCTACGAGCAGTACTTC
TRBV6-5	-	TRBD1	TRBJ2-7	CASSYGRGTYEQYF	TGTGCCAGCAGTTATGGCAGGGGGACCTACGAGCAGTACTTC
TRBV10-2	once	TRBD2	TRBJ2-7	CASSFLAGGLNEQYF	TGCGCCAGCAGTTTCCTAGCGGGGGGGCTTAACGAGCAGTACTTC
TRBV4-1	-	-	TRBJ1-2	CASSQEGRSVGYTF	TGCGCCAGCAGCCAAGAGGGAAGGTCTGTTGGCTACACCTTC
TRBV13	-	TRBD1	TRBJ2-7	CASSGGGQGYEQYF	TGTGCCAGCAGCGGGGGGGGACAGGGCTACGAGCAGTACTTC
TRBV15	hyperexpanded	-	TRBJ2-5	CATSRFGGETQYF	TGTGCCACCAGCAGGTTCGGGGGCGAGACCCAGTACTTC
TRBV5-4	medium-sized	TRBD1	TRBJ1-3	CASSSGQSTGNTIYF	TGTGCCAGCAGCTCGGGACAGTCCACTGGAAACACCATATATTTT
TRBV19	-	-	TRBJ1-2	CASSIGDGYTF	TGTGCCAGTAGTATCGGAGATGGCTACACCTTC
TRBV30	-	TRBD1	TRBJ1-6	CAWTGTGISSPLHF	TGTGCCTGGACCGGGACAGGGATATCTTCACCCCTCCACTTT
TRBV19	-	-	TRBJ2-7	CASNQGYSYEQYF	TGTGCCAGTAATCAGGGTTACTCCTACGAGCAGTACTTC
TRBV9	-	TRBD2	TRBJ2-1	CASSVGTSGFYNEQFF	TGTGCCAGCAGCGTAGGGACTAGCGGTTTCTACAATGAGCAGTTCTTC
TRBV28	-	-	TRBJ1-6	CASSLVSGGHSPLHF	TGTGCCAGCAGTTTAGTGTCAGGTGGGCATTCACCCCTCCACTTT
TRBV14	-	TRBD2	TRBJ2-1	CASSQDRGGVYNEQFF	TGTGCCAGCAGCCAAGATCGCGGGGGGGTATACAATGAGCAGTTCTTC
TRBV7-3	-	-	TRBJ2-2	CASSPPWATGELFF	TGTGCCAGCAGCCCCCCTTGGGCCACCGGGGAGCTGTTTTTT
TRBV2	-	TRBD2	TRBJ2-5	CASRWEGTVETQYF	TGTGCCAGCAGATGGGAGGGGACTGTGGAGACCCAGTACTTC
TRBV6-6	-	-	TRBJ1-5	CASSYSIFGNQPQHF	TGTGCCAGCAGTTACTCGATTTTTGGGAATCAGCCCCAGCATTTT
TRBV7-9	-	-	TRBJ1-4	CASSSDATNEKLFF	TGTGCCAGCAGCTCAGACGCAACTAATGAAAAACTGTTTTTT
TRBV9	-	-	TRBJ1-1	CASSVGRDTEAFF	TGTGCCAGCAGCGTAGGTCGGGACACTGAAGCTTTCTTT
TRBV11-2	-	TRBD2	TRBJ2-7	CASSLGAGGPVYEQYF	TGTGCCAGCAGCTTAGGGGCGGGGGGGCCCGTCTACGAGCAGTACTTC
TRBV6-1	-	-	TRBJ1-5	CASSEHKTYSNQPQHF	TGTGCCAGCAGTGAGCACAAGACGTATAGCAATCAGCCCCAGCATTTT
TRBV11-2	-	TRBD2	TRBJ2-3	CASSLQGLAASYTQYF	TGTGCCAGCAGCTTACAAGGACTAGCGGCCTCGTATACGCAGTATTTT
TRBV7-6	-	TRBD1	TRBJ2-7	CASSLEGAPSEQYF	TGTGCCAGCAGCTTAGAGGGGGCCCCAAGCGAGCAGTACTTC